Each of the 10 T cell receptor beta chains below was sequenced from the same sample in a study of resident and recirculating memory T cells in vitiligo (dated 2018 in TCRdb). Preparation of the library involved the immunoSEQ multiplex PCR assay. TCRdb carries this immuneACCESS record with in-frame sequences only. Its versions omit some clonotypes, under half of them owing to an unresolved V gene in the studies checked, with the rest unexplained. A total of around 38,000 clones appear in this sample, approximately 91% of them only once. Jointly, the top ten make up about 4.5% of the sample. The sequenced sample was blood. These receptor sequences come from a male donor with vitiligo.

J is TRBJ2-7 and V is TRBV7-4, with 9 bases lining up with TRBD1. Germline values: CDR1 SGHVT, CDR2 SQSDAQ. The CDR3 has 14 residues. V lost 5 bases and J lost 3; bases outside the gene matches: 5. In DNA form, the CDR3 reads TGTGCCAGCAGCCCGGGACAGGGCGGCTACGAGCAGTACTTC. This sequence encodes CASSPGQGGYEQYF.

CDR3 in amino acids: CASSSNQGNYGYTF. The CDR3 region has the DNA TGTGCCAGCAGCTCAAATCAGGGGAACTATGGCTACACCTTC. The chain carries TRBV9 and TRBJ1-2; weak D call: TRBD1 (6 bases). CDR1 and CDR2 (germline): SGDLS, YYNGEE. V lost 4 bases and J 2 bases, leaving 12 bases between the germline ends. The CDR3 has 14 residues.

This sequence joins TRBV7-2 and TRBJ2-5, with TRBD2 matching over 7 bases. Per germline, CDR1 SGHTA and CDR2 FQGNSA. This CDR3 contains 13 residues. Losses at the gene ends were 6 bases for V and 4 bases for J; bases not matched to a gene: 5. As DNA, the CDR3 is TGTGCCAGCAGTGGGGGGGTTGGAGAGACCCAGTACTTC. Protein: CASSGGVGETQYF.

The chain is built from TRBV5-1 and TRBJ2-3, with TRBD2 matching over 7 bases. V shed 2 bases and J 0 bases; nucleotides not matched to a gene: 3. The CDR3 is 15 amino acids. Germline V gene lookup returns CDR1 SGHRS and CDR2 YFSETQ. The CDR3 DNA reads as TGCGCCAGCAGCTTTCCCGGGGGGAGCACAGATACGCAGTATTTT. Its translation: CASSFPGGSTDTQYF.

This rearrangement joins TRBV9 to TRBJ1-2; D perhaps matches TRBD1 (5 bases). This CDR3 spans 14 amino acids. V was trimmed by 3 bases and J by 5 bases, leaving 14 bases between them. Germline V gives CDR1 SGDLS, CDR2 YYNGEE. The CDR3 loop reads CASSATTAGYGYTF. The CDR3 DNA reads TGTGCCAGCAGCGCGACAACAGCAGGGTATGGCTACACCTTC.

The chain joins TRBV4-3 to TRBJ2-6; D is unclear. Trimming took off 4 bases at V and 1 base at J, with 2 bases between the two ends. The length of the CDR3 is 13 residues. Per germline, CDR1 LGHNA and CDR2 YSLEER. CDR3 coding DNA: TGCGCCAGCAGCCCGTCTGGGGCCAACGTCCTGACTTTC. Translation gives CASSPSGANVLTF.

The rearrangement uses TRBV4-1 and TRBJ2-2; 11 positions agree with TRBD1. J was trimmed by 4 bases and V by 8 bases; bases with no gene match: 12. CDR1 is MGHRA and CDR2 is YSYEKL in the germline V gene. The CDR3 consists of 17 residues. The CDR3 DNA sequence: TGCGCCAGCCGCATCGGAACCGGGACAGGGGGCACCGGGGAGCTGTTTTTT. Translated, it gives CASRIGTGTGGTGELFF.

V is TRBV7-8 and J is TRBJ2-5; D may be TRBD2 (6 bases). The CDR3 is made up of 15 amino acids. From germline, CDR1 is SGHVS and CDR2 FQNEAQ. Between the trimmed V and J ends, which lost 5 bases and 5 bases, there was a span of 18 bases. The DNA for the CDR3 is TGTGCCAGCAGCCACACCGGGTGGGGGGTGGAGACCCAGTACTTC. Its protein product is CASSHTGWGVETQYF.

The rearrangement joins TRBV18 to TRBJ2-5; 7 bases fit TRBD1. This CDR3 has 13 amino acids. Germline CDR1 is KGHSH and CDR2 is LQKENI. With V trimmed by 2 bases and J by 5 bases, 2 bases remained unmatched. As DNA, the CDR3 is TGTGCCAGCTCACCATTACAGGGGGAGACCCAGTACTTC. Its translation: CASSPLQGETQYF.

The chain employs TRBV11-3 and TRBJ2-2; 9 bases align to TRBD2. V lost 5 bases and J lost 5; bases outside the gene matches: 6. Germline CDR1 is SGHNT and CDR2 is YENEEA. CDR3 length equals 15 residues. CDR3 sequence: CASSPRSGGTGELFF. In nucleotides, the CDR3 is TGTGCCAGCAGCCCTCGGAGCGGGGGGACCGGGGAGCTGTTTTTT.